This TCR beta chain was sequenced in a study of blood T cell repertoires in COVID-19. Across the whole study: Acute and convalescent COVID-19 samples came from the United States, Italy and Spain.

V lost 0 bases, J lost 1 base, and 15 bases lay in between. The CDR3 loop spans 17 amino acids. CDR1 is SGHTA, CDR2 FQGNSA, per germline. Libraries were prepared by immunoSEQ multiplex PCR; TCRdb keeps only in-frame clonotypes and omits some of them. The data show about 110,000 clones, about 90% seen once. Sequenced material: peripheral blood. This sequence was found in a woman in her forties or fifties with acute or convalescent COVID-19. The chain has TRBV7-2 and TRBJ2-5, with a tentative D call TRBD2 (5 bases). CDR3: CASSLAWAGMVQETQYF. CDR3 coding DNA: TGTGCCAGCAGCTTAGCTTGGGCGGGTATGGTCCAAGAGACCCAGTACTTC.